This TCR beta chain was obtained from a study of OX40 agonist ivuxolimab in advanced cancers. CDR3 length equals 11 residues. CDR1 is SGHAT and CDR2 is FQNNGV in the germline V gene. Between the trimmed V and J ends, which lost 9 bases and 8 bases, there was a span of 13 bases. Sequencing was performed with immunoSEQ multiplex PCR; in TCRdb, only in-frame clones are kept and a portion is missing. The table lists some 49,000 clones, roughly 85% of them singletons. V is TRBV11-2 and J is TRBJ1-2; D not certain. The sample was CD4+ or CD8+ T cells sorted from blood, taken in a trial of the OX40 agonist ivuxolimab. The sequence was obtained from an adult with an advanced solid tumor such as melanoma, head and neck, liver or kidney cancer. CDR3: CASSLGGGYTF. The CDR3 DNA is TGTGCCAGTTCCCTTGGTGGGGGCTACACCTTC.